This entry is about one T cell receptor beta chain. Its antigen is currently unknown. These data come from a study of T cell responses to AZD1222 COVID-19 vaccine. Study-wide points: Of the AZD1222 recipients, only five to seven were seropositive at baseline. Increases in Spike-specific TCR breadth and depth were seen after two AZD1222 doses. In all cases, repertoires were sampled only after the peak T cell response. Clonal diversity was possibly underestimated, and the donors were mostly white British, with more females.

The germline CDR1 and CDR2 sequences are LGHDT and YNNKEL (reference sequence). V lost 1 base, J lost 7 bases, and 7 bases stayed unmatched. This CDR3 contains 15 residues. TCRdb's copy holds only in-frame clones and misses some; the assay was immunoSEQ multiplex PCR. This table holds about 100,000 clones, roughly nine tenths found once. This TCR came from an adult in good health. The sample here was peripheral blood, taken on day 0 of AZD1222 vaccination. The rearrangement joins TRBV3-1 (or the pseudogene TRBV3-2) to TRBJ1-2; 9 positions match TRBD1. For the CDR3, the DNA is TGTGCCAGCAGCCAAGGGGACAGGGCAGGAGGTGGCTACACCTTC. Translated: CASSQGDRAGGGYTF.